These 13 T cell receptor beta chains were sequenced from one sample in a study of CXCR3 chemokines and chemotherapy response in bladder cancer. TCRdb re-called the PCR reads through MiXCR, storing one row per CDR3 protein. Among 1,200 or so distinct CDR3 sequences listed, roughly 19% were seen once. This material was acquired from a patient whose treatment included neoadjuvant chemotherapy. All receptors come from a human donor with bladder cancer that did not respond to neoadjuvant chemotherapy.

This clonotype was seen at least ten times. CDR3 coding DNA: TGTGCCAGCAGTTCAAACAATCTCCCCGAAAAACTGTTTTTT. Translation: CASSSNNLPEKLFF. The chain couples TRBV27 to TRBJ1-4; no definite D call. This CDR3 has 14 residues. Between the trimmed V and J ends, which lost 4 bases and 8 bases, there was a span of 14 bases. The germline V gene has CDR1 MNHEY and CDR2 SMNVEV (reference sequence).

The rearrangement links TRBV11-2 to TRBJ2-5, with D possibly being TRBD1 (6 bases). The CDR3 consists of 15 residues. Germline V lookup: CDR1 SGHAT, CDR2 FQNNGV. Trimming cost V 5 bases and J 1 base, with 14 bases left between them. This CDR3 is CASSQQGSVQETQYF. DNA for the CDR3: TGTGCCAGCAGCCAACAGGGATCCGTCCAAGAGACCCAGTACTTC.

The gene calls are TRBV10-3 and TRBJ1-2, with 8 bases lining up with TRBD1. The germline V gene encodes CDR1 ENHRY and CDR2 SYGVKD. This CDR3 has 13 amino acids. J lost 5 bases, V lost 5 bases, and 4 bases had no gene match. The DNA of the CDR3 is TGTGCCATCAGTTTAGGACAGGGATATGGCTACACCTTC. Amino acid sequence: CAISLGQGYGYTF.

The CDR3 sequence: CASSAGAYTEAFF. The DNA for the CDR3 is TGTGCCAGCTCCGCGGGGGCGTACACTGAAGCTTTCTTT. This sequence joins TRBV7-2 and TRBJ1-1; a weak D match, TRBD1 (6 bases). V lost 8 bases and J lost 3, with 13 bases in between. In germline, CDR1 is SGHTA, CDR2 FQGNSA. The CDR3 contains 13 residues.

This clonotype was detected many times. The gene calls are TRBV12-5 and TRBJ2-5, with 8 bases aligning to TRBD2. Germline lookup yields CDR1 LGHNT and CDR2 FRNRAP. Losses at the gene ends were 3 bases for V and 5 bases for J; bases not matched to a gene: 5. This CDR3 region has 14 residues. The CDR3 sequence: CASGFTSGWETQYF. CDR3 coding DNA: TGTGCTAGTGGTTTTACTAGCGGCTGGGAGACCCAGTACTTC.

In its sample, this clonotype was seen many times. CDR3 sequence: CASSINRDEGYTF. The CDR3 nucleotides read TGTGCCAGCAGCATAAACCGGGATGAGGGCTACACCTTC. The chain carries TRBV7-9 and TRBJ1-2, with D hard to call. Germline-derived CDR1 and CDR2 are SEHNR and FQNEAQ (reference sequence). The CDR3 loop spans 13 amino acids. Between the trimmed V and J ends, which lost 5 bases and 8 bases, there was a span of 15 bases. Supplemented by reference TRBV7-9 and TRBJ1-2, the full variable domain reads DTGVSQNPRHKITKRGQNVTFRCDPISEHNRLYWYRQTLGQGPEFLTYFQNEAQLEKSRLLSDRFSAERPKGSFSTLEIQRTEQGDSAMYLCASSINRDEGYTFGSGTRLTVV.

By sample share, this clonotype is hyperexpanded. The chain carries TRBV7-2 and TRBJ1-1; no clear D. Germline assignment: CDR1 SGHTA and CDR2 FQGNSA. Trimming cost V 4 bases and J 6 bases, with 18 bases left between them. There are 15 residues in the CDR3. CDR3 DNA sequence: TGTGCCAGCAGCTCCACCCCGAGCAGGTATTCTGAAGCTTTCTTT. Translated, it gives CASSSTPSRYSEAFF.

Comment on this clonotype: The likely explanation is a read error, given a far larger clone one base away. The rearrangement uses TRBV24-1 and TRBJ2-3, with D perhaps TRBD2 (5 bases). CDR1 and CDR2 (germline): KGHDR, SFDVKD. The CDR3 has 13 residues. The CDR3 nucleotides are TGTGCCAGCAGTTATCGTAGGAGGGATACGCAGTATTTT. Its translation: CASSYRRRDTQYF.

In its sample, this clonotype ranks as medium-sized. The chain employs TRBV7-2 and TRBJ2-7, with D possibly TRBD1 on 8 matching bases. In germline, CDR1 is SGHTA, CDR2 FQGNSA. Trimming took off 2 bases at V and 0 bases at J, with 11 bases between the two ends. There are 15 residues in the CDR3. The CDR3 reads CASSLHRGGSYEQYF. In DNA form, the CDR3 reads TGTGCCAGCAGCTTACACAGGGGGGGCTCCTACGAGCAGTACTTC.

This clonotype ranks as medium-sized. The J gene is TRBJ2-5, the V gene TRBV29-1; no reliable D call. Germline CDR1 is SQVTM and CDR2 is ANQGSEA. The V end was cut by 8 bases, the J end by 7 bases, with 17 bases between. This CDR3 contains 12 residues. CDR3 coding DNA: TGCAGCACCGAAGGCCTCCCCGGGACCCAGTACTTC. Amino acids: CSTEGLPGTQYF.

This clonotype occurred many times. This chain joins TRBV20-1 and TRBJ2-1, with 12 bases identical to TRBD2. The CDR3 contains 14 residues. Germline lookup yields CDR1 DFQATT and CDR2 SNEGSKA (reference sequence). V dropped 3 bases and J dropped 4; count of bases not matched to a gene: 1. The CDR3 coding sequence is TGCAGTGCTAGGGGACTAGCGGGTTACAATGAGCAGTTCTTC. Its protein product is CSARGLAGYNEQFF.

This clonotype was recorded many times. V and J are TRBV11-3 and TRBJ1-5; no clear D gene. Looked up from germline, CDR1 is SGHNT and CDR2 is YENEEA. CDR3 length: 13 amino acids. Between the trimmed V and J ends, which lost 5 bases and 0 bases, there was a span of 5 bases. The CDR3 DNA sequence: TGTGCCAGCAGCCGTTATAGCAATCAGCCCCAGCATTTT. Protein sequence: CASSRYSNQPQHF. Together with reference TRBV11-3 and TRBJ1-5, the CDR3 gives the full variable domain: EAGVVQSPRYKIIEKKQPVAFWCNPISGHNTLYWYLQNLGQGPELLIRYENEEAVDDSQLPKDRFSAERLKGVDSTLKIQPAELGDSAVYLCASSRYSNQPQHFGDGTRLSIL.

Concerning this clonotype: It is likely a read error: a sequence one base away is far more abundant. V is TRBV27 and J is TRBJ1-1; TRBD1 matches 8 bases. Germline CDR1 reads MNHEY; CDR2 reads SMNVEV (reference sequence). The ends lost 5 bases at V and 5 bases at J; junction bases unmatched: 13. This CDR3 comprises 16 residues. The CDR3 DNA is TGTGCCAGCAGTGACTTGACAGGGGTACAAGGAACTGAAGCTTTCTTT. Amino acid sequence: CASSDLTGVQGTEAFF.